A single TCR beta chain is shown here with its context. Patients of the Seattle cohort, enrolled during active infection, were followed longitudinally. Clones were read by immunoSEQ multiplex PCR, and TCRdb kept only the in-frame ones, dropping some. The sample consists of 270,000 or so clones, 80% to 90% of them appearing once. The data stem from a study of blood T cell repertoires in COVID-19. Looking at the study overall: Samples of COVID-19 (acute and convalescent) were obtained from the United States, Italy and Spain. Sample material is recorded as cDNA or gDNA derived from T cells, B-cell-depleted T cells, or PBMCs.

Sequencing was performed on peripheral blood. This TCR was recovered from a young woman with COVID-19, enrolled during active disease.

CDR3 bases: TGTGCCACCAGTGATTCGGGACAGACCAAAGAGACCCAGTACTTC. Translating gives CATSDSGQTKETQYF. The chain combines TRBV24-1 with TRBJ2-5, with TRBD1 matching over 7 bases. This CDR3 comprises 15 residues. Germline V gene lookup returns CDR1 KGHDR and CDR2 SFDVKD. With 2 bases clipped from V and 3 bases from J, the junction kept 5 bases outside the gene matches.